These T cell receptor beta chains were read from a single sample in a study of T cell responses to AZD1222 COVID-19 vaccine. Profiled with immunoSEQ multiplex PCR; TCRdb holds only in-frame clones, not every one. Of 100,000 to 130,000 clones in the sample, 70% to 90% were seen once. The source was peripheral blood, collected on day 0 of AZD1222 vaccination. These TCRs come from an adult in good health. Each CDR3 is given with its conserved first and last residue. Each record gives: V gene, D gene, clone size, J gene, CDR3 protein, CDR3 DNA. The D gene is left open where the match is weak. Expanded clones are given a class, and other clones once, few, many or no size at all.

TRBV28	TRBD2	.	TRBJ2-1	CASSPGGGPYNEQFF	TGTGCCAGCAGCCCCGGGGGGGGCCCCTACAATGAGCAGTTCTTC
TRBV5-4	TRBD2	.	TRBJ2-7	CASSFPKAGGPEQYF	TGTGCCAGCAGCTTCCCTAAAGCGGGAGGGCCCGAGCAGTACTTC
TRBV6-1	.	.	TRBJ1-4	CASSEGHPLEKLFF	TGTGCCAGCAGTGAAGGGCACCCGTTGGAAAAACTGTTTTTT
TRBV6-5	.	.	TRBJ2-7	CASKIYGSYEQYF	TGTGCCAGCAAAATCTACGGCAGCTACGAGCAGTACTTC
TRBV24-1	TRBD1	.	TRBJ2-2	CATSDQRTGGHTGELFF	TGTGCCACCAGTGATCAACGGACAGGGGGTCACACCGGGGAGCTGTTTTTT
TRBV29-1	.	.	TRBJ2-7	CSVGRPSAKEQYF	TGCAGCGTTGGGCGACCTAGTGCAAAAGAGCAGTACTTC
TRBV11-3	.	.	TRBJ2-2	CASSPPSGLWGHGELFF	TGTGCCAGCAGCCCTCCCTCTGGACTCTGGGGTCACGGGGAGCTGTTTTTT
TRBV13	.	.	TRBJ1-4	CASSSPRDLNEKLFF	TGTGCCAGCAGCTCCCCTCGGGATCTTAATGAAAAACTGTTTTTT
TRBV9	.	.	TRBJ1-6	CASSVHPGRQNSPLHF	TGTGCCAGCAGCGTACACCCGGGACGGCAAAATTCACCCCTCCACTTT
TRBV2	.	.	TRBJ1-3	CASRQGSGNTIYF	TGTGCCAGCAGACAGGGATCTGGAAACACCATATATTTT
TRBV18	.	.	TRBJ1-2	CASSPPQAGYGYTF	TGTGCCAGCTCACCACCGCAGGCAGGGTATGGCTACACCTTC
TRBV5-5	.	.	TRBJ2-1	CASSMAGTYNEQFF	TGTGCCAGCAGCATGGCCGGGACCTACAATGAGCAGTTCTTC
TRBV9	.	.	TRBJ1-1	CASSVGLVYTEAFF	TGTGCCAGCAGCGTAGGCCTGGTTTACACTGAAGCTTTCTTT
TRBV18	TRBD1	once	TRBJ2-7	CASSPTSGTEYEQYF	TGTGCCAGCTCACCAACCTCCGGGACAGAGTACGAGCAGTACTTC
TRBV6-6	TRBD1	once	TRBJ2-5	CASSYLTGLQETQYF	TGTGCCAGCAGTTACTTGACAGGGCTGCAAGAGACCCAGTACTTC
TRBV4-2	.	.	TRBJ2-1	CASSQGSVEQFF	TGTGCCAGCAGCCAAGGATCGGTTGAGCAGTTCTTC
TRBV25-1	.	once	TRBJ2-2	CASSWFSNNTGELFF	TGTGCCAGCAGTTGGTTTTCTAACAACACCGGGGAGCTGTTTTTT
TRBV9	TRBD2	few	TRBJ2-2	CASSRNSGGTGELFF	TGTGCCAGCAGCCGAAACTCGGGAGGGACGGGGGAGCTGTTTTTT
TRBV5-4	.	.	TRBJ2-5	CASSLRGTRGETQYF	TGTGCCAGCAGCTTGCGAGGGACCCGAGGGGAGACCCAGTACTTC
TRBV14	TRBD2	once	TRBJ2-5	CASSPVAGGKTQYF	TGTGCCAGCAGTCCCGTAGCGGGAGGAAAGACCCAGTACTTC
TRBV28	.	.	TRBJ1-5	CASSLNPGNNQPQHF	TGTGCCAGCAGTTTAAATCCAGGGAACAATCAGCCCCAGCATTTT
TRBV25-1	TRBD2	.	TRBJ2-3	CASSEGAGVSFSTDTQYF	TGTGCCAGCAGTGAAGGGGCGGGAGTGTCTTTTAGCACAGATACGCAGTATTTT
TRBV9	TRBD2	.	TRBJ2-1	CASSVGLARYNEQFF	TGTGCCAGCAGCGTAGGACTAGCGCGGTACAATGAGCAGTTCTTC
TRBV9	.	.	TRBJ1-6	CASSDGTAASPLHF	TGTGCCAGCAGCGACGGGACGGCAGCCTCACCCCTCCACTTT
TRBV27	.	.	TRBJ1-5	CASSLQVGQPQHF	TGTGCCAGCAGTTTACAGGTCGGGCAGCCCCAGCATTTT
TRBV29-1	.	once	TRBJ1-2	CSVVSATGYGYTF	TGCAGCGTTGTGAGCGCGACGGGCTATGGCTACACCTTC
TRBV2	TRBD1	.	TRBJ1-1	CASSGPGQGDTEAFF	TGTGCCAGCAGTGGCCCGGGACAGGGGGACACTGAAGCTTTCTTT
TRBV6-1	TRBD2	.	TRBJ2-7	CASSEGPSGRMYEQYF	TGTGCCAGCAGTGAAGGTCCCAGCGGGAGAATGTACGAGCAGTACTTC
TRBV18	.	.	TRBJ2-7	CASSPGREQYF	TGTGCCAGCTCACCAGGAAGGGAGCAGTACTTC
TRBV28	.	.	TRBJ1-3	CASGSTGNTIYF	TGTGCCAGCGGCTCAACTGGAAACACCATATATTTT
TRBV19	.	.	TRBJ2-5	CASSIAFGVVETQYF	TGTGCCAGTAGTATTGCTTTCGGCGTGGTGGAGACCCAGTACTTC
TRBV12-3/TRBV12-4	.	.	TRBJ1-1	CASSFRGSEAFF	TGTGCCAGCAGTTTTAGGGGATCCGAAGCTTTCTTT
TRBV19	.	.	TRBJ2-6	CASSTAGSAGANVLTF	TGTGCCAGTAGTACGGCAGGGTCGGCAGGGGCCAACGTCCTGACTTTC
TRBV4-3	.	once	TRBJ2-5	CASSQDGQETQYF	TGCGCCAGCAGCCAAGACGGGCAAGAGACCCAGTACTTC
TRBV20-1	.	.	TRBJ2-5	CSASDGKETQYF	TGCAGTGCTAGTGATGGTAAAGAGACCCAGTACTTC
TRBV25-1	.	.	TRBJ2-3	CASGPPVTDTQYF	TGTGCCAGCGGCCCCCCGGTCACAGATACGCAGTATTTT
TRBV28	TRBD1	.	TRBJ1-2	CASSLGQAISGYTF	TGTGCCAGCAGTTTGGGACAGGCAATTTCGGGCTACACCTTC
TRBV20-1	.	.	TRBJ2-7	CSREQGGEQYF	TGCAGTCGGGAACAGGGAGGCGAGCAGTACTTC
TRBV28	.	.	TRBJ1-5	CASSFQGYQPQHF	TGTGCCAGCAGTTTCCAGGGCTATCAGCCCCAGCATTTT
TRBV18	.	.	TRBJ1-1	CASSPPSGTEAFF	TGTGCCAGCTCACCACCGTCGGGCACTGAAGCTTTCTTT
TRBV6-1	.	.	TRBJ1-5	CASSEGGGNQPQHF	TGTGCCAGCAGTGAAGGGGGGGGAAATCAGCCCCAGCATTTT
TRBV9	TRBD1	.	TRBJ1-6	CASSVGVRGDNSPLHF	TGTGCCAGCAGCGTAGGCGTCAGGGGGGATAATTCACCCCTCCACTTT
TRBV19	TRBD2	.	TRBJ2-7	CASSQLAGTYEQYF	TGTGCCAGTAGCCAGCTAGCGGGAACCTACGAGCAGTACTTC
TRBV5-4	TRBD1	.	TRBJ1-1	CASSLRTGGSLAFF	TGTGCCAGCAGCCTGAGGACAGGGGGCTCGTTAGCTTTCTTT
TRBV28	TRBD1	.	TRBJ2-7	CASNLSGTGSYEQYF	TGTGCCAGCAACCTATCCGGGACAGGTTCCTACGAGCAGTACTTC
TRBV18	TRBD2	.	TRBJ2-3	CASSPGLAGAVRTDTQYF	TGTGCCAGCTCACCAGGGCTAGCGGGAGCGGTCCGCACAGATACGCAGTATTTT
TRBV7-3	.	.	TRBJ2-7	CASSLTPGDEQYF	TGTGCCAGCAGCTTAACGCCAGGGGACGAGCAGTACTTC
TRBV11-3	TRBD2	.	TRBJ2-5	CASSWGGLSAETQYF	TGTGCCAGCAGCTGGGGGGGGTTGAGCGCAGAGACCCAGTACTTC